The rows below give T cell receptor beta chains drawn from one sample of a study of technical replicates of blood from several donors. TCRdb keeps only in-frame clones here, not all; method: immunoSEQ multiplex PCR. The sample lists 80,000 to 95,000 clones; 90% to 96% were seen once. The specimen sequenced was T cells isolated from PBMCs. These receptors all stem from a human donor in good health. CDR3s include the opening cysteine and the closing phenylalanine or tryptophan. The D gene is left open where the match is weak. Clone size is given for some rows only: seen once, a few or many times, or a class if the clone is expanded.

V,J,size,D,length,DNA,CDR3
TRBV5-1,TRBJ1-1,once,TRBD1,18,TGCGCCAGCAGCTTGTACCCCCAGGGGGCTGATAGGGACACTGAAGCTTTCTTT,CASSLYPQGADRDTEAFF
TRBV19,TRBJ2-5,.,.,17,TGTGCCAGTAGTATTGGCCCCCTGTGGGGGGGCTACGAGACCCAGTACTTC,CASSIGPLWGGYETQYF
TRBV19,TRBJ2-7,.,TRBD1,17,TGTGCCAGTAGTGAAGGGGGCCCGGGACAGGGTGCTTCCGAGCAGTACTTC,CASSEGGPGQGASEQYF
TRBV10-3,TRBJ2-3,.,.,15,TGTGCCATCAGTGAAAGGACACCGGGCACAGATACGCAGTATTTT,CAISERTPGTDTQYF
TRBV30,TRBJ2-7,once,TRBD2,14,TGTGCCTGGAGTGTGGGTCTAGCGGGATGGCTGCAGTACTTC,CAWSVGLAGWLQYF
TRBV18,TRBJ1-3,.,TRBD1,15,TGTGCCAGCTCACCAGGACAGGCGGGAGGAAACACCATATATTTT,CASSPGQAGGNTIYF
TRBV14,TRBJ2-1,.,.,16,TGTGCCAGCAGCCAAGAGATCACAGCCAGCTTCAATGAGCAGTTCTTC,CASSQEITASFNEQFF
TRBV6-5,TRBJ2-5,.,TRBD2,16,TGTGCCAGCAGTTGGGGACTAGCGGGAGGGGGGGAGACCCAGTACTTC,CASSWGLAGGGETQYF
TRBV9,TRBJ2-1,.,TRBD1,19,TGTGCCAGCAGCGTAGAACAAAGATGGACAGGGCAGCCCTACAATGAGCAGTTCTTC,CASSVEQRWTGQPYNEQFF
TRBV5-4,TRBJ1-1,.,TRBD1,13,TGTGCCAGCAGCGTAAACAGGGGAACTGAAGCTTTCTTT,CASSVNRGTEAFF
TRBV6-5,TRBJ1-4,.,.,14,TGTGCCAGCAGTTATACTAGGTCGGATGAAAAACTGTTTTTT,CASSYTRSDEKLFF
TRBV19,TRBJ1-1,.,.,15,TGTGCCAGTAGGAAAGAAAGGACAGCCTACACTGAAGCTTTCTTT,CASRKERTAYTEAFF
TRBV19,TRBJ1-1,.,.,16,TGTGCCAGTAGTATAGTACACCACGGGAGGAACACTGAAGCTTTCTTT,CASSIVHHGRNTEAFF
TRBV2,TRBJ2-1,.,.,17,TGTGCCAGCACTGGTGATGTCGGTAAGTTCCCCTACAATGAGCAGTTCTTC,CASTGDVGKFPYNEQFF
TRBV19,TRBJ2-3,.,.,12,TGTGCCAGTAGTCCGGGGGTCGATACGCAGTATTTT,CASSPGVDTQYF
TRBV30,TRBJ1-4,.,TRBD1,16,TGTGCCTGGAGTGCCGGAGGGTACAGGGGGAGCGAAAAACTGTTTTTT,CAWSAGGYRGSEKLFF
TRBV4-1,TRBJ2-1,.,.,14,TGCGCCAGCAGAGGGGGGGGCTCCTACAATGAGCAGTTCTTC,CASRGGGSYNEQFF